The TCR beta chain under discussion was sequenced for a study of identical twins (dated by TCRdb to the mid-2010s). Describing the broader study: TCR alpha and beta repertoires from monozygotic twins, unrelated adults of various ages and cord blood were deep-sequenced to test whether fetal clonotypes persist. To rule out contamination, the twin experiments were replicated at different times with different library preparation protocols. What the work shows at the level of the full study, not this receptor alone: Because the same donors could not be followed over many years, conclusions were based on cross-sectional statistical analysis. Recombination models systematically underestimated out-of-frame TCR alpha sharing in monozygotic twins but agreed with sharing between unrelated individuals. Compared with coincidental sharing between unrelated individuals, out-of-frame TCR alpha sequences shared between twins showed an excess of sequences with low generation probability. Abundant cord blood beta clonotypes had fewer insertions, young adult naive repertoires showed a similar but weaker trend, and memory repertoires showed no such trend. Invariant T cells such as MAIT and iNKT could partly confound zero-insertion analyses, although diverse VJ usage argued against such confounding for most clonotypes. In beta out-of-frame sequences, excess twin sharing was weaker, because having fewer shared sequences lowered the signal-to-noise ratio.

Looking up the germline V gene yields CDR1 SQVTM and CDR2 ANQGSEA. V drops 7 bases and J drops 4 bases, leaving 16 bases in between. Taken from cysteine to phenylalanine, the CDR3 has 13 residues. The sequence is cut down to CDR3 DNA, 39 bases in frame from base 1. Every donor was a healthy Caucasian. Three pairs of female monozygotic twins, all aged roughly 18 to 30 years, made up the twin cohort. CD4+ and CD8+ T cell populations were isolated with positive isolation kits from Invitrogen. Ten or more counts support this clonotype. The antigen it recognizes is unknown. Base qualities are not at hand, and no much larger clone is one base apart. Library construction relied on 5' RACE. TCRdb shows the sequencer as Illumina HiSeq 2000. Template switching introduced a universal primer binding site; the final cDNA contained a unique molecular identifier, enabling accurate counting of TCR cDNA molecules. Specific primers in the conserved constant-segment region were used to synthesize first-strand cDNA for the TCR alpha and beta chains. To control for contamination, each cDNA library was double barcoded with a SMART-Mk sample barcode plus Illumina barcodes. TruSeq adapter sequences, together with Illumina sample barcodes, were added in two successive PCR steps. TCR alpha and beta cDNA libraries were sequenced on the Illumina HiSeq platform with custom primers. On the authors' methods: MiGEC was used to process raw reads and extract unique molecular identifiers, and MiXCR was used to find CDR3 positions. Recombination models were inferred per individual with the repgenHMM and IGoR tools using an EM algorithm. The analysis of shared clonotypes was done with the tcR package in R, with sharing normalized by the product of cloneset sizes. To study raw recombination without the effects of thymic and clonal selection, out-of-frame nonproductive sequences were analyzed. TCRdb applied fastp at Q25 and MiXCR to the public reads, then kept only in-frame beta chains. Entries are consolidated by CDR3 protein sequence, retaining the most common genes and DNA. The V and J calls and clone size come from TCRdb's table, not from the authors' own analysis. The sample table shows around 480,000 distinct CDR3 sequences, and about 14% are seen once. Over 0.5% of the sample is held by the ten biggest clonotypes.

This same sample was also taken into another study, of yellow fever vaccine responses in identical twins. Drawing on the second study: According to the authors, the vaccine-induced T cell response in identical twins seemed to be partly convergent and partly specific to each individual. In identical twins, the study followed T cell clones that responded to the vaccine with precision.

The specimen sequenced was CD4+ T cells sorted from blood. The V and J segments used are TRBV29-1 and TRBJ1-1; the D gene cannot be named for sure. The clonotype comes from a woman between 18 and 29 years old in good health. The nucleotide sequence reads as follows: TGCAGCGCCCGAAGGTGGGAGGCCACTGAAGCTTTCTTT. It is translated as CSARRWEATEAFF.